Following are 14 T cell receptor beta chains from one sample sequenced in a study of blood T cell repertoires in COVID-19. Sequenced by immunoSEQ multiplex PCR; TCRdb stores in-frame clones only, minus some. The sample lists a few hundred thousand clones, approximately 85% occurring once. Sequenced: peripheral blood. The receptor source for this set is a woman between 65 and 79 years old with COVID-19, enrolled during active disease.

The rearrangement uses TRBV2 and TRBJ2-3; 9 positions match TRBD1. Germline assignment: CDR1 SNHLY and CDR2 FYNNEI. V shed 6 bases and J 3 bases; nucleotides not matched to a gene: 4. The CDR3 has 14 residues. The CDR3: CASSWTGVTDTQYF. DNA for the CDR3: TGTGCCAGCAGCTGGACAGGGGTTACAGATACGCAGTATTTT.

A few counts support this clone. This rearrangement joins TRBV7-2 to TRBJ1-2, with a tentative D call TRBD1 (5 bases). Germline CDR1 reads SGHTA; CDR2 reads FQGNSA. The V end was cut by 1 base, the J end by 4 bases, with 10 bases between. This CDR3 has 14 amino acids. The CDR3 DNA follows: TGTGCCAGCAGCTTAGGTGGGGCAGGCTATGGCTACACCTTC. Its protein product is CASSLGGAGYGYTF.

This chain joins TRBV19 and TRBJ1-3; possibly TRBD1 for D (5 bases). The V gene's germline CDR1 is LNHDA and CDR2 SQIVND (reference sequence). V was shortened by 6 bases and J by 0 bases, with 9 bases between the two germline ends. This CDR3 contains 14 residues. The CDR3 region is CASSVDSSGNTIYF. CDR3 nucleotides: TGTGCCAGTAGCGTCGACAGCTCTGGAAACACCATATATTTT.

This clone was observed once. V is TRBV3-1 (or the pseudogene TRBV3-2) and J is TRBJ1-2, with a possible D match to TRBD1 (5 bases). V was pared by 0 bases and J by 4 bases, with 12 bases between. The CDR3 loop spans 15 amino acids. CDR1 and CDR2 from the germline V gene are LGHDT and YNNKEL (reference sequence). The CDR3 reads CASSQESNRRYGYTF. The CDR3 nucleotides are TGTGCCAGCAGCCAAGAATCTAACAGGCGCTATGGCTACACCTTC.

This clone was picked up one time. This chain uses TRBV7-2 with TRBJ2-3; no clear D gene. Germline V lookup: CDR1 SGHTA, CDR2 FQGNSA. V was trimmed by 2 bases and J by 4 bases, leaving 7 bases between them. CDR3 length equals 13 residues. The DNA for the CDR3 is TGTGCCAGCAGCTTAACAATTGCAGATACGCAGTATTTT. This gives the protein CASSLTIADTQYF. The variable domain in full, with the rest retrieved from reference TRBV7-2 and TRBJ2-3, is GAGVSQSPSNKVTEKGKDVELRCDPISGHTALYWYRQSLGQGLEFLIYFQGNSAPDKSGLPSDRFSAERTGGSVSTLTIQRTQQEDSAVYLCASSLTIADTQYFGPGTRLTVL.

The CDR3 nucleotides read TGTGCCAGCAGCTTCTTAGGACTAGCGGATATAACCGGGGAGCTGTTTTTT. Its translation: CASSFLGLADITGELFF. This chain links TRBV7-2 with TRBJ2-2; 10 bases match TRBD2. J was trimmed by 5 bases and V by 3 bases; bases with no gene match: 9. The CDR3 totals 17 residues. Germline values: CDR1 SGHTA, CDR2 FQGNSA.

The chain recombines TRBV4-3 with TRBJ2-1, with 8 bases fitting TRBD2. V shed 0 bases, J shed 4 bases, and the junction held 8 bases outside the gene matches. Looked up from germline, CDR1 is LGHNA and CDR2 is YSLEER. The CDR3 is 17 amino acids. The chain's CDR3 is CASSQEGGLVGYNEQFF. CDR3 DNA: TGCGCCAGCAGCCAAGAGGGGGGACTAGTGGGTTACAATGAGCAGTTCTTC.

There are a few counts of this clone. CDR3 nucleotides: TGCGCCAGCAGCTTAAGCGGAGGGTCCTACGAGCAGTACTTC. This gives the protein CASSLSGGSYEQYF. The chain has TRBV5-1 and TRBJ2-7, with a weak D call TRBD2 (6 bases). V gave up 2 bases and J gave up 1 base, with 10 bases separating them. This CDR3 is built from 14 residues. CDR1 and CDR2 from the germline V gene are SGHRS and YFSETQ.

The CDR3 nucleotides are TGTGCCAGTAGTATCGCGGGAGGGGGGAACTATGGCTACACCTTC. It codes for CASSIAGGGNYGYTF. The chain employs TRBV19 and TRBJ1-2; maybe TRBD1 (6 bases). Trimming removed 3 bases at V and 2 bases at J, with 13 bases between. Germline V gives CDR1 LNHDA, CDR2 SQIVND (reference sequence). CDR3 length: 15 amino acids. The variable domain in full, with the rest retrieved from reference TRBV19 and TRBJ1-2, is DGGITQSPKYLFRKEGQNVTLSCEQNLNHDAMYWYRQDPGQGLRLIYYSQIVNDFQKGDIAEGYSVSREKKESFPLTVTSAQKNPTAFYLCASSIAGGGNYGYTFGSGTRLTVV.

For the CDR3, the DNA is TGCGCCAGCAGCTTGGGCGACACTGAAGCTTTCTTT. Amino acids: CASSLGDTEAFF. The V and J genes are TRBV5-1 and TRBJ1-1; D unresolved. Germline values: CDR1 SGHRS, CDR2 YFSETQ. CDR3 size: 12 residues. V lost 0 bases and J 3 bases, leaving 3 bases between the germline ends.

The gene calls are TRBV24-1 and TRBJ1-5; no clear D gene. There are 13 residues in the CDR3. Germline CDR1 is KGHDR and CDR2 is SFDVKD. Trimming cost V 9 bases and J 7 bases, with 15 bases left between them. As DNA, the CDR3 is TGTGCCACCGCGGGCGGGGATGGGCAGCCCCAGCATTTT. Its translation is CATAGGDGQPQHF.

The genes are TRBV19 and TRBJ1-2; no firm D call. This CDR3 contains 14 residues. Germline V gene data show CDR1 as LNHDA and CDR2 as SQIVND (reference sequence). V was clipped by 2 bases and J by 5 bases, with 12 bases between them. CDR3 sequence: CASSITLTRYGYTF. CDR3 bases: TGTGCCAGTAGTATAACCCTGACACGGTATGGCTACACCTTC.

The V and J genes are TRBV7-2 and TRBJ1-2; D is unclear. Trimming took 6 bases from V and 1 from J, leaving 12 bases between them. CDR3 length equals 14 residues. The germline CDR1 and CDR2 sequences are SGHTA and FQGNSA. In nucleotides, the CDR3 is TGTGCCAGCAGTCCATTTACAGATAACTATGGCTACACCTTC. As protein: CASSPFTDNYGYTF.

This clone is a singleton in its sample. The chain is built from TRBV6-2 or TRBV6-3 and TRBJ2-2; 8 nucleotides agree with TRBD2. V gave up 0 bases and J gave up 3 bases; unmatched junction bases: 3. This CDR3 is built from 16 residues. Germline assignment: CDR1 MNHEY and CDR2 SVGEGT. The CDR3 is CASSYSGRGDTGELFF. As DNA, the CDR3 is TGTGCCAGCAGTTACTCCGGGCGGGGGGACACCGGGGAGCTGTTTTTT.